This TCR beta chain originates from a study of blood T cell repertoires in COVID-19 (dated by TCRdb to 2018 to 2021). Notes on the research overall: The collaborator samples originated in the United States, Italy and Spain and spanned the acute and convalescent phases of COVID-19. The material from the prospective study consisted of cDNA or gDNA derived from T cells, B-cell-depleted T cells, or PBMCs. The repertoires were released in a freely available public database intended as a resource for research on the immune response to SARS-CoV-2. A de-identified subject ID, COVID-19 status, age in years and sex were almost always included in the sample metadata. Where HLA class I and class II types were available, the types were taken from metadata supplied by the sample provider, not from assay-based typing. Subjects who had been exposed to COVID-19, were actively infected with it, or had recovered from it provided the deeply sampled blood TCRbeta repertoires that made up the dataset. The samples were drawn from the first 160 participants of the ongoing ImmuneRACE study and from under 1,500 subjects provided by 6 global collaborators.

This clone was seen once. The target of this receptor is not known. Base-call qualities are not available, and no considerably larger clone is one nucleotide away. The immunoSEQ Assay, a bias-controlled multiplex PCR, was used to amplify TCRbeta CDR3 regions from genomic DNA. As for the authors' bioinformatics: The number of nucleated cells in each sample was estimated by amplification of reference gene primers within the assay. Sequence reads were collapsed and filtered to measure the absolute abundance of every unique TCRbeta CDR3 rearrangement. Productive Simpson clonality was computed per sample as the square root of Simpson's diversity index over productive rearrangements. TCRdb obtained this table from immuneACCESS and retained in-frame rearrangements with V and J assigned. These tables miss some clones; where compared with another copy, unresolved V genes account for less than half of the shortfall, and the remainder is unexplained. V, J and clone size are those of that table, while D and trimming were read from the DNA. The sample records about 280,000 clones, 85% of which are singletons. The ten largest clones capture roughly 2.7% of the sample.

After removal of 4 bases from V and 1 base from J, the junction retains 4 bases not matched to a gene. CDR1 and CDR2 were assigned from the germline V gene (reference sequence) as SGHNT and YYREEE. Including the terminal cysteine and phenylalanine, the CDR3 comprises 14 residues. Only the CDR3 DNA is retained, 42 bases long and in frame from the first base. On the study overall, not on this receptor specifically: How much clinical and demographic metadata was included differed by source and by participant, and the metadata was provided uncurated.

Enrolling through a virtual design, the prospective study's participants ranged in age from roughly 18 to 89 years and lived across 20 to 30 United States geographic areas. To assign participants to cohorts, the prospective study relied on clinical history that participants themselves reported in a screening survey and a study questionnaire. For ImmuneRACE Cohort 3, a participant was defined as recovered based on two consecutive negative NP/OP PCR tests, clearance by a healthcare professional, or resolution of symptoms. In the prospective study, whole blood, serum and a nasopharyngeal or oropharyngeal swab were collected from each participant by mobile phlebotomists. Participants in the prospective study had the option to provide additional blood draws and questionnaires over a roughly two-month period. Before DNA extraction, prospective study blood samples were shipped either frozen or at room temperature.

Sequencing was carried out using PBMCs or T cells enriched from blood (not recorded which). This receptor was taken from a woman aged 45-60 years who had recovered from COVID-19. This sequence uses TRBV5-4 and TRBJ1-2, with 7 bases matching TRBD1. In nucleotides, the sequence is TGTGCCAGCAGCCGGGACAGTTATAACTATGGCTACACCTTC. It translates as CASSRDSYNYGYTF. Where the CDR3 stops, the reference TRBV5-4 and TRBJ1-2 genes take over; the full variable domain is ETGVTQSPTHLIKTRGQQVTLRCSSQSGHNTVSWYQQALGQGPQFIFQYYREEENGRGNFPPRFSGLQFPNYSSELNVNALELDDSALYLCASSRDSYNYGYTFGSGTRLTVV.